What follows are 22 T cell receptor beta chains derived from one specimen sequenced in a study of vaccination and CD4 T cells after COVID-19. Sequenced with the Oncomine TCR Beta short-read assay was DNA taken from cultured CD4+ T cells. TCRdb used MiXCR to reprocess the PCR reads, holding one entry per CDR3 protein. The table includes some 18,000 distinct CDR3 sequences, more than 70% detected once. Treatment of the sample: approximately nine-day PBMC culture with coronavirus spike peptide pools or control peptides (ViraFEST assay). These receptors lack a known antigen. The sample was CD4+ T cells from blood, cultured in vitro, taken after SARS-CoV-2 vaccination. The receptors stem from a human donor who received a COVID-19 vaccine.

The chain combines TRBV20-1 with TRBJ1-2; possibly TRBD1 for D (5 bases). The germline V gene has CDR1 DFQATT and CDR2 SNEGSKA (reference sequence). Trimming cost V 3 bases and J 4 bases, with 15 bases left between them. This CDR3 spans 14 amino acids. CDR3 protein: CSARQGTGIYGYTF. The CDR3 region has the DNA TGCAGTGCTAGGCAGGGCACGGGGATCTATGGCTACACCTTC.

The genes are TRBV6-2 or TRBV6-3 and TRBJ1-1, with D possibly matching TRBD1 (5 bases). This CDR3 has 13 residues. Germline V gives CDR1 MNHEY, CDR2 SVGEGT. The V end was cut by 7 bases, the J end by 0 bases, with 9 bases between. The CDR3 is CASKDNLNTEAFF. The CDR3 nucleotides are TGTGCCAGCAAGGACAATTTGAACACTGAAGCTTTCTTT.

The J gene is TRBJ1-4, the V gene TRBV21-1; the tabulated D call, TRBD1, remains unverified against the DNA. TRBV21-1 is a pseudogene. The CDR3 is made up of 14 amino acids. The CDR3 nucleotides are TGTGCCAGCAGCAGCAGGGGGTTCGGGGAAAAACTGTTTTTT. It yields the protein CASSSRGFGEKLFF.

The chain employs TRBV7-9 and TRBJ1-6; the D is unclear. The CDR3 extends over 15 amino acids. Per the germline V gene, CDR1 is SEHNR and CDR2 is FQNEAQ (reference sequence). Deletions cut 5 bases from V and 4 bases from J, with 12 bases between. CDR3 loop: CASSQSTQYNSPLHF. DNA of the CDR3: TGTGCCAGCAGCCAATCGACACAATATAATTCACCCCTCCACTTT.

This chain uses TRBV27 with TRBJ1-1; TRBD1 might be the D (5 bases). Looked up from germline, CDR1 is MNHEY and CDR2 is SMNVEV (reference sequence). V dropped 11 bases and J dropped 3 bases, with 10 bases sitting between them. The CDR3 sequence is 11 residues long. The CDR3 here is CASWGHTEAFF. DNA of the CDR3: TGTGCCTCCTGGGGCCACACTGAAGCTTTCTTT.

This CDR3 is CASVSQQGTNEQFF. The CDR3 nucleotides are TGTGCCAGTGTGTCTCAACAGGGAACCAATGAGCAGTTCTTC. The chain is built from TRBV19 and TRBJ2-1, with a tentative D call TRBD1 (6 bases). Germline lookup yields CDR1 LNHDA and CDR2 SQIVND (reference sequence). This CDR3 is 14 amino acids long. V lost 8 bases to trimming and J lost 6 bases, with 17 bases between them.

The V and J genes are TRBV7-8 and TRBJ1-2, with D possibly TRBD1 on 5 matching bases. The CDR3 loop spans 14 amino acids. Trimming removed 2 bases at V and 8 bases at J, with 15 bases between. Germline V gene sequence: CDR1 SGHVS, CDR2 FQNEAQ. The CDR3 reads CASSLYRRAGGYTF. CDR3 DNA sequence: TGTGCCAGCAGCTTATACCGCAGGGCAGGGGGCTACACCTTC.

The CDR3 sequence is CASSLRMTGGTPRGYTF. CDR3 in DNA: TGTGCCAGCAGTTTACGAATGACAGGGGGTACTCCTAGGGGCTACACCTTC. This chain uses TRBV27 with TRBJ1-2, with 9 bases that match TRBD1. Germline loops: CDR1 MNHEY, CDR2 SMNVEV (reference sequence). The CDR3 has 17 amino acids. After removal of 2 bases from V and 8 bases from J, the junction contained 15 bases not matched to a gene.

V and J are TRBV5-4 and TRBJ2-3; 16 bases align to TRBD2. Per germline, CDR1 SGHNT and CDR2 YYREEE (reference sequence). The trim removed 4 bases at V and 1 base at J, leaving 9 bases unmatched. The CDR3 contains 19 residues. The CDR3 sequence is CASSPPGLAGGTGTDTQYF. In nucleotides, the CDR3 is TGTGCCAGCAGCCCGCCGGGACTAGCGGGGGGGACCGGCACAGATACGCAGTATTTT.

This rearrangement joins TRBV19 to TRBJ1-2; 9 positions agree with TRBD1. Germline V gives CDR1 LNHDA, CDR2 SQIVND (reference sequence). The CDR3 runs to 14 residues. Trimming at V came to 6 bases and at J to 3 bases, leaving 5 bases not matched to a gene. Written as DNA, the CDR3 is TGTGCCAGTAGACACAGGGACAGGGACTATGGCTACACCTTC. This translates into CASRHRDRDYGYTF.

The chain carries TRBV11-2 and TRBJ1-2; D unclear. Trimming removed 1 base from V and 7 bases from J, with 4 bases in between. There are 11 residues in the CDR3. CDR1 and CDR2 (germline): SGHAT, FQNNGV. The CDR3 DNA reads TGTGCCAGCAGCTTAGCGGGTGGCTACACCTTC. It is translated as CASSLAGGYTF.

This chain joins TRBV25-1 and TRBJ1-2, with 9 bases fitting TRBD1. CDR1 is MGHDK and CDR2 is SYGVNS in the germline V gene. V shed 6 bases, J shed 3 bases, and the junction held 5 bases outside the gene matches. The CDR3 is 14 amino acids. As DNA, the CDR3 is TGTGCCAGCAGGACCACAGGGGGCGACTATGGCTACACCTTC. It translates to CASRTTGGDYGYTF.

The chain has TRBV10-1 and TRBJ2-2; 7 bases match TRBD1. In germline, CDR1 is WNHNN, CDR2 SYGVQD (reference sequence). Germline trimming cut 6 bases from V and 2 bases from J; bases unmatched to any gene: 6. This CDR3 region has 15 residues. This chain's CDR3 is CASSRDRENTGELFF. CDR3 DNA sequence: TGCGCCAGCAGCCGGGACAGAGAAAACACCGGGGAGCTGTTTTTT.

The chain uses TRBV7-8 and TRBJ1-5; no reliable D call. Germline assignment: CDR1 SGHVS and CDR2 FQNEAQ. V was pared by 4 bases and J by 9 bases, with 16 bases between. The length of the CDR3 is 14 residues. CDR3 residues: CASSSREWGGPQHF. CDR3 sequence (DNA): TGTGCCAGCAGCTCCCGGGAGTGGGGAGGGCCCCAGCATTTT.

The J gene is TRBJ1-2, the V gene TRBV7-2; D call uncertain. The CDR3 has 15 amino acids. Germline assignment: CDR1 SGHTA and CDR2 FQGNSA. The V and J ends lost 1 base and 0 bases respectively, with 9 bases between them. CDR3 nucleotides: TGTGCCAGCAGCTTAGATCGACCGCCTAACTATGGCTACACCTTC. It codes for CASSLDRPPNYGYTF.

The J gene is TRBJ2-5, the V gene TRBV20-1, with no clear D. This CDR3 has 14 amino acids. Trimming removed 6 bases from V and 4 bases from J, with 18 bases in between. Germline CDR1 and CDR2: DFQATT and SNEGSKA (reference sequence). The CDR3 region has the DNA TGCAGTGCGGGAAGTATTCGCGACGGAGAGACCCAGTACTTC. As protein: CSAGSIRDGETQYF.

V is TRBV2 and J is TRBJ1-2, with 9 bases that match TRBD1. From germline, CDR1 is SNHLY and CDR2 FYNNEI. V trimming: 6 bases; J trimming: 5 bases; junction bases outside the gene matches: 4. The CDR3 has 13 amino acids. The CDR3 DNA reads as TGTGCCAGCAGACCACAGGGGGCGTATGGCTACACCTTC. This codes for CASRPQGAYGYTF.

The V gene is TRBV20-1, the J gene TRBJ1-1, with D possibly being TRBD1 (5 bases). The CDR3 sequence is 12 residues long. Germline CDR1 and CDR2: DFQATT and SNEGSKA (reference sequence). The V and J ends lost 6 bases and 3 bases respectively, with 11 bases between them. The CDR3 coding sequence is TGCAGTGCAAGGGAGGGGTACACTGAAGCTTTCTTT. This translates into CSAREGYTEAFF.

This chain connects TRBV24-1 to TRBJ2-7, with unresolved D. V was pared by 4 bases and J by 2 bases, with 11 bases between. The V gene's germline CDR1 is KGHDR and CDR2 SFDVKD. The CDR3 runs to 14 residues. This chain's CDR3 is CATSDPSKTYEQYF. Here the CDR3 DNA reads TGTGCCACCAGTGACCCAAGTAAAACCTACGAGCAGTACTTC.

The rearrangement uses TRBV20-1 and TRBJ2-3; weak D call: TRBD2 (6 bases). This CDR3 contains 15 residues. Between the trimmed V and J ends, which lost 0 bases and 2 bases, there was a span of 12 bases. Germline CDR1 reads DFQATT; CDR2 reads SNEGSKA (reference sequence). The CDR3 DNA follows: TGCAGTGCTAGAGATCCGGGGGAGAACACAGATACGCAGTATTTT. It encodes CSARDPGENTDTQYF.

The chain couples TRBV20-1 to TRBJ2-3; possible D gene TRBD2, 6 bases. The CDR3 extends over 14 amino acids. The germline gives CDR1 DFQATT, CDR2 SNEGSKA (reference sequence). V shed 6 bases and J shed 1 base, with 14 bases lying between them. CDR3 sequence (DNA): TGCAGTGCCGCTGAAAGGAGGGGCACAGATACGCAGTATTTT. Translated: CSAAERRGTDTQYF.

Concerning this clonotype: One end of the junction does not line up with germline, which may come from a read error. The chain carries TRBV2 and TRBJ1-2; 9 nucleotides line up with TRBD1. This CDR3 region has 13 residues. The germline V gene encodes CDR1 SNHLY and CDR2 FYNNEI. The CDR3 sequence is CASSEWGQGVHHF. The DNA of the CDR3 is TGTGCCAGCAGTGAATGGGGACAGGGAGTTCATCACTTC.